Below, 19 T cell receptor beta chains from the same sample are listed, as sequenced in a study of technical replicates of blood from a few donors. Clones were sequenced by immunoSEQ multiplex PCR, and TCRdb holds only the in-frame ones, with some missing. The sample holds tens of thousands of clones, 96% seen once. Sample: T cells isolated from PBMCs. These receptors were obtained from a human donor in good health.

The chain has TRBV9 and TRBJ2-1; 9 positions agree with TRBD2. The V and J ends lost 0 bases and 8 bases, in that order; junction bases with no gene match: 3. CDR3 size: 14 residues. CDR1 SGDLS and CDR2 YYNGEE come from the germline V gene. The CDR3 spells CASSVAIAGDEQFF. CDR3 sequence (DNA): TGTGCCAGCAGCGTAGCCATAGCGGGAGATGAGCAGTTCTTC. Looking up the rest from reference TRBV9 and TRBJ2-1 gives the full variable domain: DSGVTQTPKHLITATGQRVTLRCSPRSGDLSVYWYQQSLDQGLQFLIQYYNGEERAKGNILERFSAQQFPDLHSELNLSSLELGDSALYFCASSVAIAGDEQFFGPGTRLTVL.

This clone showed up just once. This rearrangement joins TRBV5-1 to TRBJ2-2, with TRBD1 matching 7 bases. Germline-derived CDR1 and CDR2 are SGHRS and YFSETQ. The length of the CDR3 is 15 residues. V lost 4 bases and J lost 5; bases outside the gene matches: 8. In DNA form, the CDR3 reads TGCGCCAGCAGCCTCAGGGACAGAAGAACCGGGGAGCTGTTTTTT. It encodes CASSLRDRRTGELFF.

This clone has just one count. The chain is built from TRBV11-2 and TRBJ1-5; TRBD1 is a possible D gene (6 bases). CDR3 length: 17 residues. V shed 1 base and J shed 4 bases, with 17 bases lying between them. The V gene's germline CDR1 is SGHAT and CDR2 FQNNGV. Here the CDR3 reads CASSLGDGGQGNQPQHF. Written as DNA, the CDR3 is TGTGCCAGCAGCTTAGGGGACGGGGGGCAGGGGAATCAGCCCCAGCATTTT.

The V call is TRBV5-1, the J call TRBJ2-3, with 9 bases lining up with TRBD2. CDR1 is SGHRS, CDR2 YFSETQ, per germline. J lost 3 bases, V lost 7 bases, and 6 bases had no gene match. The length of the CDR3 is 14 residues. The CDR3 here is CASLAGGLTDTQYF. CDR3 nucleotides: TGCGCCAGCTTGGCGGGAGGGCTTACAGATACGCAGTATTTT.

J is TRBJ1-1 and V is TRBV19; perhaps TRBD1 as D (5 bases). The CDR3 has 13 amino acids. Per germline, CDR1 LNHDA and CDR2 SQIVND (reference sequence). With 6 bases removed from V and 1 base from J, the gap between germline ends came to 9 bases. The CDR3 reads CASSWQGNTEAFF. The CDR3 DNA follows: TGTGCCAGTAGCTGGCAGGGGAACACTGAAGCTTTCTTT.

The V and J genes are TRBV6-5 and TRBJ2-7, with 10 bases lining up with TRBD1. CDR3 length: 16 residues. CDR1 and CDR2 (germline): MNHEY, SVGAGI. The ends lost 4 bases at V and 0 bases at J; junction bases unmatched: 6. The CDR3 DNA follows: TGTGCCAGCAGTTCTAGGACAGGGGGTCGCTCCTACGAGCAGTACTTC. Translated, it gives CASSSRTGGRSYEQYF.

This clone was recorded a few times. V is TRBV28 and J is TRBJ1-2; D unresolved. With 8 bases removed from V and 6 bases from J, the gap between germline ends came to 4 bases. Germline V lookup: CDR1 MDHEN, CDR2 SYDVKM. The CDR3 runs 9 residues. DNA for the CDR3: TGTGCCAGCGGCAATGGCTACACCTTC. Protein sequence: CASGNGYTF.

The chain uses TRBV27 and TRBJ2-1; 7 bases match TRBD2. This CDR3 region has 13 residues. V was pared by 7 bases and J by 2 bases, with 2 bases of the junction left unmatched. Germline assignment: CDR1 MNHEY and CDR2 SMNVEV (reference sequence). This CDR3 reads CASTSGTYNEQFF. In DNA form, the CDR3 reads TGTGCCAGCACTAGCGGTACCTACAATGAGCAGTTCTTC.

CDR3 sequence reads: CASSWTENTEAFF. CDR3 nucleotide sequence: TGTGCCAGCAGTTGGACAGAGAACACTGAAGCTTTCTTT. The chain couples TRBV6-1 to TRBJ1-1, with a possible D match to TRBD1 (6 bases). V shed 5 bases and J shed 1 base, with 8 bases lying between them. Germline V gene lookup returns CDR1 MNHNS and CDR2 SASEGT. This CDR3 spans 13 amino acids.

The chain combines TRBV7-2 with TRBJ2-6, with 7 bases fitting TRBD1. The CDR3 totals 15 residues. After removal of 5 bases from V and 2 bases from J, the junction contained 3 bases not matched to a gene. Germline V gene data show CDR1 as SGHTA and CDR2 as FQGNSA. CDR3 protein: CASSPTGPGANVLTF. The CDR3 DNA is TGTGCCAGCAGCCCGACAGGGCCTGGGGCCAACGTCCTGACTTTC. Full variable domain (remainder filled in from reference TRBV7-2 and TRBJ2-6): GAGVSQSPSNKVTEKGKDVELRCDPISGHTALYWYRQSLGQGLEFLIYFQGNSAPDKSGLPSDRFSAERTGGSVSTLTIQRTQQEDSAVYLCASSPTGPGANVLTFGAGSRLTVL.

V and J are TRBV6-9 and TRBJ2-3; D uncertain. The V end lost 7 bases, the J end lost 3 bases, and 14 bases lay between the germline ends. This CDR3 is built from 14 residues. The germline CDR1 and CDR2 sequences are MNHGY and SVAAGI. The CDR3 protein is CASTSPTSTDTQYF. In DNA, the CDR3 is TGTGCCAGCACCTCCCCCACTTCGACAGATACGCAGTATTTT.

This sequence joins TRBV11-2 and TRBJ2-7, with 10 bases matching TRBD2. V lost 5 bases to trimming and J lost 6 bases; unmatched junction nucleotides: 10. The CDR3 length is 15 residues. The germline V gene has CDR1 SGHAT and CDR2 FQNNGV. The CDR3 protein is CASSRALAGEGEQYF. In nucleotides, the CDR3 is TGTGCCAGCAGCCGAGCGCTAGCGGGAGAAGGCGAGCAGTACTTC.

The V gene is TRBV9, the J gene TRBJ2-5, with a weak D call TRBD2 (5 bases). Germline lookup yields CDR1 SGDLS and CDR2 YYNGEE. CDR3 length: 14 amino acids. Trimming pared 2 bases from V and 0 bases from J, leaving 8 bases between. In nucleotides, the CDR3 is TGTGCCAGCAGCGTTCACGGGGACCAAGAGACCCAGTACTTC. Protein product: CASSVHGDQETQYF. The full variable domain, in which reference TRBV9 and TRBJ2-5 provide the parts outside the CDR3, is DSGVTQTPKHLITATGQRVTLRCSPRSGDLSVYWYQQSLDQGLQFLIQYYNGEERAKGNILERFSAQQFPDLHSELNLSSLELGDSALYFCASSVHGDQETQYFGPGTRLLVL.

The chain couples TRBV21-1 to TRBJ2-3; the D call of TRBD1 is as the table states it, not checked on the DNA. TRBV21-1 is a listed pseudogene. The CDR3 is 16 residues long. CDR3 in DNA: TGTGCCAGCACCCTACATACAGGTGCTAGCACAGATACGCAGTATTTT. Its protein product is CASTLHTGASTDTQYF.

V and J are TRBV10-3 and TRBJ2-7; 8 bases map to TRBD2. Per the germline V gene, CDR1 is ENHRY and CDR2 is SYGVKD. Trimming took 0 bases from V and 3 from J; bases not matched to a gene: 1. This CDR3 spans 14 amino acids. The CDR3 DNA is TGTGCCATCAGTGAGTCGACTAGCGTCTACGAGCAGTACTTC. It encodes CAISESTSVYEQYF.

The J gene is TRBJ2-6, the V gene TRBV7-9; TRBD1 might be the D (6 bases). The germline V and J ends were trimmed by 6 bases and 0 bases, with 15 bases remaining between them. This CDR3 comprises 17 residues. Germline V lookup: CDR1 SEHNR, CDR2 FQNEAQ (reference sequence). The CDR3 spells CASSREYRDSGANVLTF. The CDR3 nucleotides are TGTGCCAGCAGTAGAGAATACAGGGACTCTGGGGCCAACGTCCTGACTTTC.

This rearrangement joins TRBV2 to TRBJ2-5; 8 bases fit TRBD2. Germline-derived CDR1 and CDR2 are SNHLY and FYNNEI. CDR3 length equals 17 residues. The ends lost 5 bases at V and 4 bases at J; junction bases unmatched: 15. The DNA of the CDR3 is TGTGCCAGCAGTAAATCTAGCGGGCGATCTGGCGGAGAGACCCAGTACTTC. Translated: CASSKSSGRSGGETQYF.

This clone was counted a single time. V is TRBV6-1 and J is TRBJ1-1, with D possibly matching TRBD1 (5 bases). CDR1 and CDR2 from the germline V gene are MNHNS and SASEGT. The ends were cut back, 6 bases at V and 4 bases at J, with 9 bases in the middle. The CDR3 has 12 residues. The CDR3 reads CASRPGITEAFF. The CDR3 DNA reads TGTGCCAGCAGGCCAGGGATCACTGAAGCTTTCTTT.

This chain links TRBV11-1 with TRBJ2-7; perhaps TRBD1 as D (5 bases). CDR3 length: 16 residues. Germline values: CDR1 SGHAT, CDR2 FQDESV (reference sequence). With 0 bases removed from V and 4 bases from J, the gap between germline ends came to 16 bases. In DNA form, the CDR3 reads TGTGCCAGCAGCTTAGCGAATCAGGGTAAGGGGTACGAGCAGTACTTC. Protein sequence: CASSLANQGKGYEQYF.